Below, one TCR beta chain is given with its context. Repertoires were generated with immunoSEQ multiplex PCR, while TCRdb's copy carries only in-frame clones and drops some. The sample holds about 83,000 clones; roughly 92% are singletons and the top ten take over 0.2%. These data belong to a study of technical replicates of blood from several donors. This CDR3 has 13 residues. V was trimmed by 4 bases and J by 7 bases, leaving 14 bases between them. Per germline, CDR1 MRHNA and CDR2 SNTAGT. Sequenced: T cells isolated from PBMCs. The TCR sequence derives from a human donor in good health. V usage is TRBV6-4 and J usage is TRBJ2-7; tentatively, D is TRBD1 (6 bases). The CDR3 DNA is TGTGCCAGCAGTGCGCGGCCAACAGGGGAGCAGTACTTC. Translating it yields CASSARPTGEQYF.